This T cell receptor (beta chain) was documented in a study of cytomegalovirus exposure and HLA in healthy donors. Study-wide results and limits: Usually a TCR sequence was rare, but some public TCRs were found in many donors. The study labeled around 160 TCR beta chains cytomegalovirus-associated. It was reported in a later analysis that an Asian-associated ancestry cluster showed fewer N-insertions than the roughly 670-donor mean.

The CDR3 sequence is 14 residues long. V lost 5 bases and J 9 bases, leaving 18 bases between the germline ends. In germline, CDR1 is LNHDA, CDR2 SQIVND (reference sequence). The sample holds one count of this clone. Its matching antigen is unknown. Use of 60 Vbeta and 13 Jbeta primers characterized the PCR. Some clones are missing from TCRdb's copy, which holds only in-frame ones; the method was immunoSEQ multiplex PCR. The sample holds fewer than 80,000 clones, 65% to 75% seen once. The V call is TRBV19, the J call TRBJ2-3, with D maybe TRBD2 (6 bases). The sequence came from a woman aged 60-75 years in good health and CMV-seropositive. Sequences were obtained from PBMCs. CDR3 nucleotides: TGTGCCAGTAGTCCGGGACTTTCGCCCCTCACGCAGTATTTT. As protein: CASSPGLSPLTQYF.